The rows below give T cell receptor beta chains drawn from one sample of a study of cytomegalovirus exposure and HLA in healthy donors. Some clones are missing from TCRdb's copy, which holds only in-frame ones; the method was immunoSEQ multiplex PCR. The sample holds approximately 200,000 clones, around 78% seen once. The sequenced sample consisted of PBMCs. The receptors stem from a man aged 30 to 45 in good health and CMV-seronegative. The CDR3 runs from the conserved cysteine through the conserved F or W. Fields, in order: clone size, D gene, V gene, J gene, CDR3 DNA, CDR3 protein. D genes are given only for firm matches. For some rows the clone size is stated as once, few or many, or as a class when expanded; others skip it.

>.|.|TRBV18|TRBJ1-5
TGTGCCAGCTCACCAGGCAGGGTTAGCAATCAGCCCCAGCATTTT
CASSPGRVSNQPQHF
>.|TRBD1|TRBV10-2|TRBJ2-7
TGCGCCAGCAGCCCGGGACAGGGCTCCTACGAGCAGTACTTC
CASSPGQGSYEQYF
>.|.|TRBV7-9|TRBJ1-2
TGTGCCAGCAGCTCCAACAGGAACCTTAACTATGGCTACACCTTC
CASSSNRNLNYGYTF
>few|.|TRBV25-1|TRBJ2-5
TGTGCCAGCAGTGTACGGAGGAAGGAGACCCAGTACTTC
CASSVRRKETQYF
>.|TRBD1|TRBV5-1|TRBJ2-7
TGCGCCAGCAGCTCACAGGGGTCCTACGAGCAGTACTTC
CASSSQGSYEQYF
>.|TRBD1|TRBV10-3|TRBJ2-6
TGTGCCATCAGGATATCGACAGGGGGCGCTTCCGGGGCCAACGTCCTGACTTTC
CAIRISTGGASGANVLTF
>.|.|TRBV27|TRBJ1-2
TGTGCCAGCAGTCGCGGGGATGGCTACACCTTC
CASSRGDGYTF
>few|TRBD2|TRBV27|TRBJ2-7
TGTGCCAGCAGTTCAAGACTAGCGGGAGGGCCTGAGGGTTACGAGCAGTACTTC
CASSSRLAGGPEGYEQYF
>.|.|TRBV15|TRBJ2-1
TGTGCCACCAGCTCTAGTCACAATGAGCAGTTCTTC
CATSSSHNEQFF
>.|TRBD1|TRBV6-5|TRBJ2-7
TGTGCCAGCAGTTTGACAGGGGGGGACGAGCAGTACTTC
CASSLTGGDEQYF
>.|TRBD2|TRBV4-1|TRBJ2-2
TGCGCCAGCAGCATGAGGGCGGGAGGTAGGACCGGGGAGCTGTTTTTT
CASSMRAGGRTGELFF
>.|TRBD2|TRBV5-1|TRBJ2-5
TGCGCCAGCAGCTTGGGCGGGGAGGGAGAGACCCAGTACTTC
CASSLGGEGETQYF
>.|TRBD2|TRBV29-1|TRBJ2-1
TGCAGCGTTGACCTAGCGGGAGGGCCCCGGAATGAGCAGTTCTTC
CSVDLAGGPRNEQFF
>few|.|TRBV29-1|TRBJ1-2
TGCAGCGTTGAAGATTGGCCAGGGGATGGCTACACCTTC
CSVEDWPGDGYTF
>once|.|TRBV27|TRBJ2-1
TGTGCCAGCCAAAACGACCTAGCGCCCTACAATGAGCAGTTCTTC
CASQNDLAPYNEQFF
>.|.|TRBV5-4|TRBJ1-2
TGTGCCAGCAGTCGGGAGGGGCTCGACGGCTACACCTTC
CASSREGLDGYTF
>.|TRBD1|TRBV18|TRBJ2-5
TGTGCCAGCTCACAGGGGGGACAGGCACAAGAGACCCAGTACTTC
CASSQGGQAQETQYF
>.|.|TRBV9|TRBJ1-3
TGTGCCAGCAGCGTATCTGCAGGGGACTCTGGAAACACCATATATTTT
CASSVSAGDSGNTIYF
>.|TRBD2|TRBV9|TRBJ2-1
TGTGCCAGCAGCGCTACTAGCGACCTCTCCTACAATGAGCAGTTCTTC
CASSATSDLSYNEQFF
>.|.|TRBV28|TRBJ1-1
TGTGCCAGCAGTTATCCTACAGGTCCCACGAACACTGAAGCTTTCTTT
CASSYPTGPTNTEAFF
>few|TRBD1|TRBV27|TRBJ2-7
TGTGCCAGCTTCCAACAGGGGAAACCCTACGAGCAGTACTTC
CASFQQGKPYEQYF
>.|TRBD2|TRBV2|TRBJ2-2
TGTGCCAGCAGTGCTAGCGGGATCTCCGGGGAGCTGTTTTTT
CASSASGISGELFF
>.|.|TRBV6-5|TRBJ2-1
TGTGCCAGCAGTTACGATGTCTATAAGTCATCCAATGAGCAGTTCTTC
CASSYDVYKSSNEQFF
>once|.|TRBV6-4|TRBJ1-1
TGTGCCAGCAGTGACTCTAACAGAAACACTGAAGCTTTCTTT
CASSDSNRNTEAFF
>few|TRBD1|TRBV10-3|TRBJ1-5
TGTGCCATCAGTGAGAGGACAGGCCCTCTAGGGAATCAGCCCCAGCATTTT
CAISERTGPLGNQPQHF
>.|TRBD1|TRBV19|TRBJ2-1
TGTGCCAGTAGTATAGAGGGACAGGGAGGTTGGTGGGGAGGAAATGAGCAGTTCTTC
CASSIEGQGGWWGGNEQFF
>.|TRBD1|TRBV5-1|TRBJ2-1
TGCGCCAGCAGCTCCGGGACAGGGGGTGGTGAGCAGTTCTTC
CASSSGTGGGEQFF
>.|.|TRBV9|TRBJ2-6
TGTGCCAGCAGCCTAGGGGCCAACGTCCTGACTTTC
CASSLGANVLTF
>.|TRBD1|TRBV28|TRBJ2-7
TGTGCCAGCAGTTCCGGGACAGGGGATCACGAGCAGTACTTC
CASSSGTGDHEQYF
>.|.|TRBV7-9|TRBJ1-1
TGTTCCAGCAGCTTAGGAGGAGGGGCGAACACTGAAGCTTTCTTT
CSSSLGGGANTEAFF
>.|TRBD2|TRBV5-1|TRBJ2-1
TGCGCCAGCAGCGGAGCGGGAGGAGGGAATGAGCAGTTCTTC
CASSGAGGGNEQFF
>.|.|TRBV25-1|TRBJ1-5
TGTGCCAGCAGTGAAGCCGGGATTAGCAATCAGCCCCAGCATTTT
CASSEAGISNQPQHF
>.|TRBD2|TRBV10-3|TRBJ2-6
TGTGCCACCCCGGGAGCGGGAACTGGGGCCAACGTCCTGACTTTC
CATPGAGTGANVLTF
>few|.|TRBV11-2|TRBJ2-7
TGTGCCAGCAGCTTATTCCTTGATATCCAGGGACAAGTCTCCTACGAGCAGTACTTC
CASSLFLDIQGQVSYEQYF
>.|TRBD1|TRBV30|TRBJ1-6
TGTGCCTGGAAGTACACAGGGGGTAATTCACCCCTCCACTTT
CAWKYTGGNSPLHF
>once|.|TRBV6-5|TRBJ2-7
TGTGCCAGCAGTTACTCTGGCGGGAACTCCTACGAGCAGTACTTC
CASSYSGGNSYEQYF
>few|.|TRBV27|TRBJ2-3
TGTGCCAGCAGTTTGGCGGATCACCCCGGGTTAGATACGCAGTATTTT
CASSLADHPGLDTQYF
>.|.|TRBV1|TRBJ1-1
TGCACCAGCAGCCAAGATCCAGGGCACACTGAAGCTTTCTTT
CTSSQDPGHTEAFF
>.|.|TRBV4-2|TRBJ2-1
TGTGCCAGCAGCCACGACCTAACTAGTATTGAGCAGTTCTTC
CASSHDLTSIEQFF
>.|TRBD1|TRBV27|TRBJ1-2
TGTGCCAGCAGTTCTCCCGGGACAGGCCTCCCCCAGGGCTACACCTTC
CASSSPGTGLPQGYTF
>few|TRBD2|TRBV7-9|TRBJ2-7
TGTGCCAGCAGCTTCCTGACTAGCGGGAGTCCCTACGAGCAGTACTTC
CASSFLTSGSPYEQYF
>.|TRBD2|TRBV4-1|TRBJ2-7
TGCGCCAGCAGCCAAGTTTCTAGCGGGAGGGACGAGCAGTACTTC
CASSQVSSGRDEQYF
>.|TRBD1|TRBV2|TRBJ2-7
TGTGCCAGCAGCGGAGACAGGGGGAGATCCTACGAGCAGTACTTC
CASSGDRGRSYEQYF
>.|TRBD1|TRBV5-6|TRBJ2-7
TGTGCCAGCAGCCTCCAGGGGGCTAGCGCTCGCTACGAGCAGTACTTC
CASSLQGASARYEQYF
>.|.|TRBV5-6|TRBJ2-7
TGTGCCAGCAGCTTGGCCGGAGGGGACGAGCAGTACTTC
CASSLAGGDEQYF
>.|.|TRBV7-6|TRBJ2-2
TGTGCCAGCAGCTTACGATCTTCCGAGGCGAACACCGGGGAGCTGTTTTTT
CASSLRSSEANTGELFF
>.|.|TRBV23-1|TRBJ1-1
TGCGCCAGCTCTAACCGCCCAGGGCCCGAAACTGAAGCTTTCTTT
CASSNRPGPETEAFF
>.|.|TRBV7-3|TRBJ2-1
TGTGCCAGCAGCTTCGGGAGAACCACCTACAATGAGCAGTTCTTC
CASSFGRTTYNEQFF
>.|TRBD1|TRBV9|TRBJ1-2
TGTGCCAGCAGCGTATTTGGCAGGGGGCGGGATGGCTACACCTTC
CASSVFGRGRDGYTF
>.|.|TRBV5-1|TRBJ1-1
TGCGCCAGCAGCTCGATCGCAGGGGCCACTGAAGCTTTCTTT
CASSSIAGATEAFF
>few|.|TRBV7-2|TRBJ2-1
TGTGCCAGTCTCCCTAGCGTATCCTACAATGAGCAGTTCTTC
CASLPSVSYNEQFF
>once|TRBD2|TRBV7-9|TRBJ2-1
TGTGCCAGCAGTCTGGCTAGCGGTTACAATGAGCAGTTCTTC
CASSLASGYNEQFF
>.|.|TRBV11-2|TRBJ2-7
TGTGCCAGCAGCTTAGCAGCGGGACACTACGAGCAGTACTTC
CASSLAAGHYEQYF
>few|.|TRBV7-6|TRBJ2-5
TGTGCCAGCAGCTTAGTGCAGGGCGGTGAGACCCAGTACTTC
CASSLVQGGETQYF
>few|.|TRBV27|TRBJ1-5
TGTGCCAGCAGTTTATTAGGGGTGGGCAATCAGCCCCAGCATTTT
CASSLLGVGNQPQHF
>.|TRBD1|TRBV7-9|TRBJ1-4
TGTGCCAGCAGCTTACCAGGGGGAGAAAAACTGTTTTTT
CASSLPGGEKLFF
>.|.|TRBV15|TRBJ1-6
TGTGCCACCAGCAGAGGGGGCCTCATTGGGTCACCCCTCCACTTT
CATSRGGLIGSPLHF
>.|TRBD1|TRBV4-1|TRBJ2-1
TGCGCCAGCAGCCAAGCCGGGACAGGGTTGCGTGAGCAGTTCTTC
CASSQAGTGLREQFF
>.|TRBD1|TRBV14|TRBJ1-2
TGTGCCAGCAGCCTTCGTCACGGGCAGGGGGTTTTCTATGGCTACACCTTC
CASSLRHGQGVFYGYTF
>.|TRBD2|TRBV27|TRBJ2-7
TGTGCCAGCAGTAGTAGCGGGAGGAGCGAGCAGTACTTC
CASSSSGRSEQYF